Shown below are 5 T cell receptor beta chains from a single sample sequenced in a study of T-cell memory formation after mild COVID-19. A single record per CDR3 protein comes from TCRdb applying MiXCR to the 5' RACE reads. The sample holds some 150,000 distinct CDR3 sequences, approximately 21% seen once. The sequenced material came from PBMCs or a T cell subset sorted from them (not recorded which). The receptors come from an adult woman who had mild COVID-19 (a few samples of this study predate the infection). Cell type and time point are not known.

V and J are TRBV11-2 and TRBJ2-5, with 9 nucleotides matching TRBD1. This CDR3 region has 18 residues. CDR1 is SGHAT, CDR2 FQNNGV, per germline. V was clipped by 1 base and J by 1 base; unmatched bases: 10. The CDR3 coding sequence is TGTGCCAGCAGCTTAGGACGAAAGACAGGGGGTTTCCAAGAGACCCAGTACTTC. Its protein product is CASSLGRKTGGFQETQYF.

CDR3 amino acids: CASATSRPDTYNEQFF. Here the CDR3 DNA reads TGTGCCAGTGCGACCTCCCGACCGGATACATACAATGAGCAGTTCTTC. The genes are TRBV6-2 or TRBV6-3 and TRBJ2-1; no clear D gene. CDR3 length equals 16 residues. The V end was cut by 9 bases, the J end by 4 bases, with 22 bases between. From germline, CDR1 is MNHEY and CDR2 SVGEGT.

In this sample, this clonotype turned up a few times. The chain links TRBV15 to TRBJ2-3; D uncertain. The V end lost 0 bases, the J end lost 0 bases, and 10 bases lay between the germline ends. Germline V gene lookup returns CDR1 LNHNV and CDR2 YYDKDF (reference sequence). The CDR3 consists of 16 residues. CDR3 nucleotides: TGTGCCACCAGCAGAGATCTGATAGGGAGCACAGATACGCAGTATTTT. Its protein is CATSRDLIGSTDTQYF.

This chain connects TRBV2 to TRBJ2-3, with 10 bases lining up with TRBD2. The CDR3 runs 18 residues. Losses at the gene ends were 8 bases for V and 3 bases for J; bases not matched to a gene: 17. The germline V gene encodes CDR1 SNHLY and CDR2 FYNNEI. The CDR3 loop reads CASGPAWLAGVSTDTQYF. CDR3 DNA sequence: TGTGCCAGCGGTCCGGCTTGGCTAGCGGGAGTTTCTACAGATACGCAGTATTTT.

This clonotype was detected many times. The chain's CDR3 is CSAQTRWGEQFF. DNA for the CDR3: TGCAGTGCGCAAACACGTTGGGGTGAGCAGTTCTTC. The chain employs TRBV20-1 and TRBJ2-1; the D is unclear. V lost 6 bases, J lost 9 bases, and 15 bases lay in between. The germline V gene encodes CDR1 DFQATT and CDR2 SNEGSKA (reference sequence). The CDR3 loop spans 12 amino acids.